The rows below give T cell receptor beta chains drawn from one sample of a study of technical replicates of blood from a few donors. Only in-frame clones appear in the TCRdb table, and some are missing; sequencing was by immunoSEQ multiplex PCR. The sample has 75,000 to 90,000 clones, 93% seen once. The material sequenced was T cells isolated from PBMCs. The source is a human donor in good health. Both conserved end residues are part of each CDR3. A D gene is named only where the DNA matches it firmly. The size entry is marked missing in some rows and otherwise reads once, few, many or a size class.

clone size	V gene	D gene	J gene	CDR3 DNA	CDR3 protein
.	TRBV6-1	.	TRBJ1-1	TGTGCCAGCACTCTGAGGGAAGGCACTGAAGCTTTCTTT	CASTLREGTEAFF
.	TRBV29-1	TRBD1	TRBJ1-2	TGCAGCGTGGCCGGGACAGGGGATGGCTACACCTTC	CSVAGTGDGYTF
.	TRBV29-1	.	TRBJ1-1	TGCAGCGTTGGTCAGGGTGGGGTAGCTTTCTTT	CSVGQGGVAFF
.	TRBV19	TRBD2	TRBJ2-1	TGTGCCAGTAGTATTAGCGGGAGTGGGGCGAAAAATGAGCAGTTCTTC	CASSISGSGAKNEQFF
.	TRBV10-1	TRBD2	TRBJ2-1	TGCGCCAGCGCGACTAGCGGGAATAATGAGCAGTTCTTC	CASATSGNNEQFF
.	TRBV19	TRBD2	TRBJ2-2	TGTGCCAGTAGTATAGTTCTAGCGGGAGGGTCCGGGGAGCTGTTTTTT	CASSIVLAGGSGELFF
.	TRBV6-1	.	TRBJ1-6	TGTGCCAGCAGCCGACTGAACAATTCACCCCTCCACTTT	CASSRLNNSPLHF
.	TRBV10-2	.	TRBJ2-5	TGCGCCAGCAGTGAGGCCAACAATTACCAAGAGACCCAGTACTTC	CASSEANNYQETQYF
.	TRBV7-9	TRBD1	TRBJ2-7	TGTGCCAGCAGCTTCGGACAGGGCCTCTCCTACGAGCAGTACTTC	CASSFGQGLSYEQYF
.	TRBV7-8	.	TRBJ1-5	TGTGCCAGCAGCTTAGCGGGACACGGCTTCAATCAGCCCCAGCATTTT	CASSLAGHGFNQPQHF
.	TRBV19	TRBD1	TRBJ2-2	TGTGCCAGTAGTGCCGGGACAGGGGTAACCGGGGAGCTGTTTTTT	CASSAGTGVTGELFF
.	TRBV5-1	.	TRBJ2-7	TGCGCCAGCAGCTTGGACATCCGCTACGAGCAGTACTTC	CASSLDIRYEQYF
.	TRBV10-3	.	TRBJ1-5	TGTGCCATCAGTGCAACGGGTCAGCCCCAGCATTTT	CAISATGQPQHF
.	TRBV9	.	TRBJ2-1	TGTGCCAGCAGCGTAGAAGCTAGCGCTCTCTACAATGAGCAGTTCTTC	CASSVEASALYNEQFF
once	TRBV11-2	TRBD1	TRBJ2-1	TGTGCCAGCAGCCGGACAGGGAGCTCCTACAATGAGCAGTTCTTC	CASSRTGSSYNEQFF
.	TRBV4-1	.	TRBJ1-5	TGCGCCAGCGCCCAGATAAGCAATCAGCCCCAGCATTTT	CASAQISNQPQHF
.	TRBV7-2	.	TRBJ2-1	TGTGCCAGCAGTACCCGACTTGAGCAGTTCTTC	CASSTRLEQFF
.	TRBV27	TRBD1	TRBJ1-1	TGTGCCAGCAGACGGACAGGGAACACTGAAGCTTTCTTT	CASRRTGNTEAFF
.	TRBV4-1	.	TRBJ2-1	TGCGCCAGCAGCCAAGGGCGGGGACTCAATGAGCAGTTCTTC	CASSQGRGLNEQFF
.	TRBV2	.	TRBJ2-3	TGTGCCAGCAGCCGCACTACAGATACGCAGTATTTT	CASSRTTDTQYF
.	TRBV6-5	.	TRBJ1-2	TGTGCCAGCAGTTACGACAGGCTTATCTATGGCTACACCTTC	CASSYDRLIYGYTF
.	TRBV19	TRBD2	TRBJ2-5	TGTGCCAGTGTTTTAGCGGGAGGGCCCGTGGAGACCCAGTACTTC	CASVLAGGPVETQYF
.	TRBV12-5	TRBD1	TRBJ2-7	TGTGCTAGTGGTTTGACTGACAGGGGATGGCAGTACTTC	CASGLTDRGWQYF
.	TRBV5-1	TRBD2	TRBJ2-1	TGCGCCAGCAGCCGGCGGGTAGCGGGGTATGAGCAGTTCTTC	CASSRRVAGYEQFF
.	TRBV5-6	TRBD2	TRBJ2-3	TGTGCCAGCAGCTCGAGCGGGGGGGACACAGATACGCAGTATTTT	CASSSSGGDTDTQYF
.	TRBV11-2	.	TRBJ1-6	TGTGCCAGCAGTTCCGGGGGGCGGTCACCCCTCCACTTT	CASSSGGRSPLHF
.	TRBV28	TRBD2	TRBJ2-5	TGTGCCAGCCTTACCCTAGCGGGAGGGCCCTACGGGAGGGAGACCCAGTACTTC	CASLTLAGGPYGRETQYF
.	TRBV2	.	TRBJ2-3	TGTGCCAGCGAGGGTTCGTCAGATACGCAGTATTTT	CASEGSSDTQYF
.	TRBV25-1	.	TRBJ1-1	TGTGCCACAACAGGGCTGGGCCGGACGGCTTTCTTT	CATTGLGRTAFF
.	TRBV19	TRBD2	TRBJ2-7	TGTGCCAGTAGTCCCCTAGCGGGAGTTGCCTACGAGCAGTACTTC	CASSPLAGVAYEQYF
.	TRBV7-8	TRBD2	TRBJ2-1	TGTGCCAGCAGCTTAAGCCCGTCTAGCGGGGGATATAATGAGCAGTTCTTC	CASSLSPSSGGYNEQFF
.	TRBV7-9	TRBD1	TRBJ2-3	TGTGCCAGCAGCTTAGGGTCTCAGGACAGGGGGCTGTATTTT	CASSLGSQDRGLYF